Presented here are 18 T cell receptor beta chains from one specimen sequenced in a study of blood T cell repertoires in COVID-19. Data came from immunoSEQ multiplex PCR; TCRdb stores just in-frame clones and leaves some out. This table has about 130,000 clones, 79% appearing once. The sequenced sample consisted of peripheral blood. The receptors stem from a man aged 35 to 55 with active or convalescent COVID-19.

The chain recombines TRBV5-5 with TRBJ1-2, with unresolved D. This CDR3 comprises 12 residues. V lost 0 bases to trimming and J lost 4 bases, with 4 bases between them. CDR1 and CDR2 from the germline V gene are SGHKS and YYEKEE (reference sequence). The CDR3 sequence is CASSLAFYGYTF. For the CDR3, the DNA is TGTGCCAGCAGCTTGGCTTTCTATGGCTACACCTTC.

The chain is built from TRBV24-1 and TRBJ2-3, with TRBD2 as a possible D gene (5 bases). This CDR3 comprises 12 residues. Germline assignment: CDR1 KGHDR and CDR2 SFDVKD. The V and J ends lost 3 bases and 7 bases respectively, with 7 bases between them. The DNA for the CDR3 is TGTGCCACCAGTGATGACTATAATACGCAGTATTTT. This encodes CATSDDYNTQYF.

This clone was seen more than once but under ten times. The gene calls are TRBV30 and TRBJ2-1; no reliable D call. The ends were cut back, 2 bases at V and 7 bases at J, with 15 bases in the middle. The CDR3 consists of 14 residues. Germline V gene data show CDR1 as GTSNPN and CDR2 as SVGIG (reference sequence). The CDR3 protein is CAWSMEPTRNEQFF. The CDR3 coding sequence is TGTGCCTGGAGTATGGAGCCAACAAGGAATGAGCAGTTCTTC.

The chain is built from TRBV6-5 and TRBJ2-7; D possibly corresponds to TRBD1 (6 bases). The CDR3 is 14 residues long. Germline V gives CDR1 MNHEY, CDR2 SVGAGI. V lost 9 bases and J lost 4, with 19 bases in between. The CDR3 region has the DNA TGTGCCAGTCACTCAGGGGTTTCCATTTACGAGCAGTACTTC. Encoded protein: CASHSGVSIYEQYF.

This sequence joins TRBV3-1 (or the pseudogene TRBV3-2) and TRBJ1-5; 8 bases are a match to TRBD1. The trim removed 0 bases at V and 4 bases at J, leaving 2 bases unmatched. In germline, CDR1 is LGHDT, CDR2 YNNKEL (reference sequence). The CDR3 has 15 amino acids. For the CDR3, the DNA is TGTGCCAGCAGCCAAGATCACAGGGGGAATCAGCCCCAGCATTTT. Amino acid sequence: CASSQDHRGNQPQHF.

V is TRBV12-3 or TRBV12-4 and J is TRBJ2-1; TRBD2 might be the D (5 bases). The CDR3 has 12 amino acids. V lost 6 bases, J lost 4 bases, and 7 bases lay in between. CDR3 sequence (DNA): TGTGCCAGCAGCCGGGATTACAATGAGCAGTTCTTC. This gives the protein CASSRDYNEQFF.

The chain employs TRBV2 and TRBJ2-7, with D maybe TRBD1 (6 bases). This CDR3 has 13 amino acids. Germline V lookup: CDR1 SNHLY, CDR2 FYNNEI. V was clipped by 4 bases and J by 2 bases, with 9 bases between them. The CDR3 DNA sequence: TGTGCCAGCAGTGCAGGGGTCCCCTACGAGCAGTACTTC. Translation: CASSAGVPYEQYF.

The DNA for the CDR3 is TGTGCCAGCATTCCTTTGGTCCGGGAGGGGCCCCAGCATTTT. Translated, it gives CASIPLVREGPQHF. The chain recombines TRBV6-5 with TRBJ1-5; D gene uncertain. This CDR3 spans 14 amino acids. V dropped 7 bases and J dropped 9 bases, with 19 bases sitting between them. The germline CDR1 and CDR2 sequences are MNHEY and SVGAGI.

There are a few counts of this clone. For the CDR3, the DNA is TGCGCCAGCAGCCAAGCTCCGACATACCAAAACTATGGCTACACCTTC. It specifies CASSQAPTYQNYGYTF. The chain joins TRBV4-3 to TRBJ1-2; D is unresolved. The CDR3 is made up of 16 amino acids. With 1 base removed from V and 2 bases from J, the gap between germline ends came to 14 bases. Per germline, CDR1 LGHNA and CDR2 YSLEER.

This clone appeared once. This chain links TRBV2 with TRBJ2-7, with TRBD2 matching 12 bases. The J segment lost 0 bases and the V segment lost 4 bases, leaving 1 base of the junction unmatched. Germline values: CDR1 SNHLY, CDR2 FYNNEI. The CDR3 length is 15 residues. The CDR3 DNA follows: TGTGCCAGCAGTGGGGGACTAGCGGGCTCCTACGAGCAGTACTTC. It encodes CASSGGLAGSYEQYF.

The chain combines TRBV7-9 with TRBJ1-1, with D maybe TRBD1 (6 bases). This CDR3 comprises 15 residues. Trimming stripped 6 bases from V and 1 base from J, with 15 bases between. Per the germline V gene, CDR1 is SEHNR and CDR2 is FQNEAQ (reference sequence). CDR3 amino acids: CASRPPGQPNTEAFF. The CDR3 nucleotides read TGTGCCAGCAGACCCCCCGGACAGCCGAACACTGAAGCTTTCTTT.

The V gene is TRBV4-2, the J gene TRBJ1-2, with 7 positions matching TRBD1. This CDR3 region has 17 residues. Germline-derived CDR1 and CDR2 are LGHNA and YNFKEQ. Trimming cost V 2 bases and J 3 bases; bases outside gene matches: 12. CDR3 bases: TGTGCCAGCAGCCAAAAGGGGGCGGGGCCGGGAGACTATGGCTACACCTTC. The encoded protein is CASSQKGAGPGDYGYTF.

This chain links TRBV5-1 with TRBJ1-1; TRBD1 might be the D (5 bases). V lost 0 bases, J lost 0 bases, and 9 bases lay in between. The CDR3 sequence is 15 residues long. Germline assignment: CDR1 SGHRS and CDR2 YFSETQ. CDR3 coding DNA: TGCGCCAGCAGCTTGGGTGGGGGGATGAACACTGAAGCTTTCTTT. Translated, it gives CASSLGGGMNTEAFF.

The chain links TRBV20-1 to TRBJ2-2; D might be TRBD2 (5 bases). Per the germline V gene, CDR1 is DFQATT and CDR2 is SNEGSKA (reference sequence). V lost 3 bases, J lost 5 bases, and 13 bases lay in between. This CDR3 is 14 amino acids long. For the CDR3, the DNA is TGCAGTGCTAGTGGAGGCCTAACTACCGGGGAGCTGTTTTTT. This translates into CSASGGLTTGELFF.

This chain connects TRBV7-9 to TRBJ2-3; D is undetermined. The germline CDR1 and CDR2 sequences are SEHNR and FQNEAQ (reference sequence). The V gene lost 3 bases and the J gene lost 5 bases, with 12 bases spanning the gap. The CDR3 contains 14 residues. The CDR3 here is CASSFAEAGDTQYF. DNA for the CDR3: TGTGCCAGCAGCTTTGCCGAGGCCGGAGATACGCAGTATTTT.

The chain has TRBV19 and TRBJ1-6; D possibly corresponds to TRBD1 (5 bases). The CDR3 extends over 14 amino acids. Trimming removed 5 bases at V and 11 bases at J, with 16 bases between. CDR1 LNHDA and CDR2 SQIVND come from the germline V gene (reference sequence). CDR3 in DNA: TGTGCCAGTAGTGATACCGGGGGAAGGGCACCCCTCCACTTT. It codes for CASSDTGGRAPLHF.

About this clone: At one end the junction does not follow the germline gene, possibly because of a read error. The V gene is TRBV6-1, the J gene TRBJ2-2; D is tentatively TRBD1 or TRBD2 (6 bases each). Per germline, CDR1 MNHNS and CDR2 SASEGT. CDR3 length: 15 residues. The CDR3 DNA is TGTGCCAGCAGCGAAGGAGGGGGAGTCTATGGGGAGCTGTTTTTT. Its protein is CASSEGGGVYGELFF.

This chain links TRBV7-3 with TRBJ2-3; 10 bases line up with TRBD2. CDR1 and CDR2 from the germline V gene are SGHTA and FQGTGA. The length of the CDR3 is 18 residues. Trimming removed 5 bases from V and 2 bases from J; junction bases left unmatched: 13. CDR3 DNA: TGTGCCAGCAGCCCCGGAGCTAGCGGGAGAGATCCCACAGATACGCAGTATTTT. It specifies CASSPGASGRDPTDTQYF.